Listed below are T cell receptor beta chains from one sample, sequenced in a study of CD8+CD57+ T cells in acquired aplastic anemia. From the reads, TCRdb called clonotypes with MiXCR, one entry per CDR3 protein. The sample holds about 64,000 distinct CDR3 sequences, around 55% seen once. The sequenced material came from sorted CD4+, CD8+, or CD8+CD57+ T cells (not recorded which) from PBMCs. Receptor source: a human donor in good health, serving as a control. The CDR3 runs from the conserved cysteine through the conserved F or W. The D gene is left open where the match is weak. A row's size may be missing; if present it is once, few, many or a size class.

v_call,clone_size,j_call,d_call,cdr3_nt,cdr3_aa
TRBV7-2,.,TRBJ1-1,.,TGTGCCAGCAGCACTCGGTGGAACACTGAAGCTTTCTTT,CASSTRWNTEAFF
TRBV7-9,.,TRBJ2-5,.,TGTGCCAGCAGGTATCTGACAGGACGAGAGACCCAGTACTTC,CASRYLTGRETQYF
TRBV15,.,TRBJ2-7,.,TGTGCCACCAGCAGGGGCGGGCAGGGCAAAGGCGAGCAGTACTTC,CATSRGGQGKGEQYF
TRBV19,once,TRBJ1-4,TRBD1,TGTGCCAGTAGTATCGGACAGGCGGGTAATGAAAAACTGTTTTTT,CASSIGQAGNEKLFF
TRBV2,.,TRBJ2-7,TRBD1,TGTGCCAGCAGCGGACAGGGAGAGACCTACGAGCAGTACTTC,CASSGQGETYEQYF
TRBV2,.,TRBJ2-7,.,TGTGCCAGCAGTTACTCGGGTGCGTCGAGCGAGCAGTACTTC,CASSYSGASSEQYF
TRBV15,.,TRBJ2-5,TRBD1,TGTGCCACCAGCAATCCGGGACAGGGAGAGACCCAGTACTTC,CATSNPGQGETQYF
TRBV7-3,.,TRBJ2-1,TRBD2,TGTGCCAGCAGCTTAAGTAGCGGAAATCCAGGCGGGAGTCCCTACAATGAGCAGTTCTTC,CASSLSSGNPGGSPYNEQFF
TRBV7-9,.,TRBJ2-7,.,TGTGCCAGCAGCCTGCAGTCCTACGAGCAGTACTTC,CASSLQSYEQYF
TRBV7-6,.,TRBJ1-1,.,TGTGCCAGCAGCGTACCATTACAGGGCAACACTGAAGCTTTCTTT,CASSVPLQGNTEAFF
TRBV29-1,.,TRBJ1-2,.,TGCAGCGTTTACAACTATGGCTACACCTTC,CSVYNYGYTF
TRBV25-1,.,TRBJ2-3,.,TGTGCCAGCAGTAACCCAGACGCTACTAGCACAGATACGCAGTATTTT,CASSNPDATSTDTQYF
TRBV20-1,many,TRBJ2-1,.,TGCAGTGCCGTCCCTCGAGCCTATGAGCAGTTCTTC,CSAVPRAYEQFF
TRBV18,.,TRBJ2-3,TRBD2,TGTGCCAGCCCACCACGAGCGGGAGGGTACACAGATACGCAGTATTTT,CASPPRAGGYTDTQYF
TRBV6-1,many,TRBJ1-1,.,TGTGCCAGCAGTGAATCAGGATGGGGAACTGAAGCTTTCTTT,CASSESGWGTEAFF
TRBV2,.,TRBJ1-4,TRBD1,TGTGCCAGCAGTGAACGGCAGGGGGTAAATGAAAAACTGTTTTTT,CASSERQGVNEKLFF
TRBV11-3,many,TRBJ2-3,.,TGTGCCAGCAGCCCCGGAGTAGGCACAGATACGCAGTATTTT,CASSPGVGTDTQYF
TRBV27,many,TRBJ2-7,TRBD2,TGTGCCAGCATGACAGGTCGGACTAGCTTCCACGAGCAGTACTTC,CASMTGRTSFHEQYF
TRBV25-1,once,TRBJ2-3,.,TGTGCCAGCAGTAGAGCTAGCGCACACACAGATACGCAGTATTTT,CASSRASAHTDTQYF
TRBV19,.,TRBJ2-2,.,TGTGCCAGTAGTATAGATCGAGCCGGGGAGCTGTTTTTT,CASSIDRAGELFF
TRBV20-1,.,TRBJ1-2,.,TGCAGTGCCCCCCCCCAGGTGGCAGGTCAAAGCGGCTACACCTTC,CSAPPQVAGQSGYTF
TRBV10-2,.,TRBJ1-1,TRBD1,TGCGCCAGCAAGCAGGACAGGGGGTCCGCGGACACTGAAGCTTTCTTT,CASKQDRGSADTEAFF
TRBV9,.,TRBJ2-1,.,TGTGCCAGCAGCCTTCGGACCCAGAGCTCCTACAATGAGCAGTTCTTC,CASSLRTQSSYNEQFF
TRBV4-3,many,TRBJ2-5,TRBD2,TGCGCCAGCAGCCAAGACCGGAGGAGCAGCGGGGGGAAGACCCAGTACTTC,CASSQDRRSSGGKTQYF
TRBV10-3,.,TRBJ2-1,TRBD2,TGTGCCATCAGTGTTGGTCAGGGCGGGGGGGCAAACGAGCAGTTCTTC,CAISVGQGGGANEQFF
TRBV2,few,TRBJ1-1,.,TGTGCCAGCACCGGGGGTCGCGAGAACACTGAAGCTTTCTTT,CASTGGRENTEAFF
TRBV27,.,TRBJ2-7,.,TGTGCCAGTAGTTTAGGTAGCGGCGGATACGAGCAGTACTTC,CASSLGSGGYEQYF
TRBV3-1,.,TRBJ1-3,.,TGTGCCAGCAGCCGAAGGGACGTCTACTCTGGAAACACCATATATTTT,CASSRRDVYSGNTIYF
TRBV24-1,once,TRBJ2-1,.,TGTGCCACCAGTGCCCTTGTGGGGAAGGGGGAGTTCTTC,CATSALVGKGEFF
TRBV7-9,once,TRBJ1-5,.,TGTGCCAGCAGCTTGTCGGGAGATCAGCCCCAGCATTTT,CASSLSGDQPQHF
TRBV2,.,TRBJ1-5,TRBD1,TGTGCCAGCAGGGTTGGGACAGGGGACAATCAGCCCCAGCATTTT,CASRVGTGDNQPQHF
TRBV19,.,TRBJ2-7,.,TGTGCCAGTCAGGGACGGAATCAGCCCCAGCAGTACTTC,CASQGRNQPQQYF
TRBV11-1,.,TRBJ2-3,TRBD2,TGTGCCAGCACCAAACAGCGGGAGGTTACTAGCACAGATACGCAGTATTTT,CASTKQREVTSTDTQYF
TRBV30,many,TRBJ1-1,.,TGTGCCTGGAGTATGGGCGCTAACACTGAAGCTTTCTTT,CAWSMGANTEAFF
TRBV10-3,.,TRBJ2-2,.,TGTGCCATCAGTGAGGGGGAATTTACGGCGGACACCGGGGAGCTGTTTTTT,CAISEGEFTADTGELFF
TRBV5-4,few,TRBJ1-2,TRBD1,TGTGCCAGCAGCTTGGGCGGGACAGGGTCCCCCTATGGCTACACCTTC,CASSLGGTGSPYGYTF
TRBV7-6,medium-sized,TRBJ2-7,TRBD1,TGTGCCAGCAGCTCAATCCGGGACAGGGGCCACGAGCAGTACTTC,CASSSIRDRGHEQYF
TRBV6-1,many,TRBJ1-4,.,TGTGCCACCACGAGGGGAGGCGGGAATGAAAAACTGTTTTTT,CATTRGGGNEKLFF
TRBV24-1,medium-sized,TRBJ1-2,.,TGTGCCACCAGTGATTCCCCTGGTACGGCGGGCTATGGCTACACCTTC,CATSDSPGTAGYGYTF
TRBV9,.,TRBJ1-6,.,TGTGCCAGCAGCGTATACCCGAAGACGGATTCACCCCCCCACTTT,CASSVYPKTDSPPHF
TRBV6-5,many,TRBJ2-7,.,TGTGCCAGCAGTTACTCGGTCGGGGGAGCGGGCTTCTACGAGCAGTACTTC,CASSYSVGGAGFYEQYF
TRBV25-1,once,TRBJ2-1,TRBD2,TGTGCCAGCAGCGATTTTAACGGGAGGGCCGGGGAGCAGTTCTTC,CASSDFNGRAGEQFF
TRBV7-6,few,TRBJ2-5,.,TGTGCCAGCAGTGCTTTCAGCGGGCACCAAGAGACCCAGTACTTC,CASSAFSGHQETQYF
TRBV20-1,.,TRBJ1-5,.,TGCAGTGCTAGAGACCAACCTTACGGGCATTGGGTCAATCAGCCCCAGCATTTT,CSARDQPYGHWVNQPQHF
TRBV29-1,.,TRBJ2-6,.,TGCAGCGCGGGGGATGGGGCCAACGTCCTGACTTTC,CSAGDGANVLTF
TRBV7-7,medium-sized,TRBJ2-2,.,TGTGCTAGCAGCCCCGACAGAACCGGGGAGCTGTTTTTT,CASSPDRTGELFF